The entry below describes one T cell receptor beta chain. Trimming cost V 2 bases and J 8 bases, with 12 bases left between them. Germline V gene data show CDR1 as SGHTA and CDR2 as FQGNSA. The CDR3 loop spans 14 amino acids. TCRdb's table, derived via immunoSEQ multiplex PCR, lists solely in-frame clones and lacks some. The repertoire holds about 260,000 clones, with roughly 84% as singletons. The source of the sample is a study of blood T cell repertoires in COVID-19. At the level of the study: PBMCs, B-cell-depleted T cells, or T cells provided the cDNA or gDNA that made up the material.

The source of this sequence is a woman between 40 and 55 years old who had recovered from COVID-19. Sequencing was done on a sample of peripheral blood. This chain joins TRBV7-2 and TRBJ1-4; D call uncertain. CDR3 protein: CASSLMALSEKLFF. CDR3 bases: TGTGCCAGCAGCTTAATGGCCCTGTCAGAAAAACTGTTTTTT.